A single sample is the source of the 16 T cell receptor beta chains below, sequenced in a study of blood T cell repertoires in COVID-19. The protocol was immunoSEQ multiplex PCR, while the TCRdb copy is restricted to in-frame clones and leaves out a portion. The sample holds approximately 240,000 clones; 70% to 90% are singletons and the top ten take approximately 3%. Specimen: PBMCs or T cells enriched from blood (not recorded which). The receptors derive from a woman in her forties or fifties in a cohort exposed to, infected with or recovered from COVID-19 (not recorded which).

This chain links TRBV6-1 with TRBJ1-2; tentative D call: TRBD1 (5 bases). CDR1 is MNHNS and CDR2 is SASEGT in the germline V gene. Trimming cost V 2 bases and J 4 bases, with 17 bases left between them. This CDR3 contains 16 residues. The CDR3 bases are TGTGCCAGCAGTGAATCAGTTGGCAGGGCCTCCTATGGCTACACCTTC. This translates into CASSESVGRASYGYTF.

The CDR3 nucleotides read TGTGCCAGCAGTTTATCACGGACAGGGATGAACACTGAAGCTTTCTTT. It is translated as CASSLSRTGMNTEAFF. The chain combines TRBV6-5 with TRBJ1-1; the match to TRBD1 covers 8 bases. This CDR3 spans 16 amino acids. J was trimmed by 0 bases and V by 4 bases; bases with no gene match: 7. In germline, CDR1 is MNHEY, CDR2 SVGAGI.

On this clone: The junction departs from the called germline gene at one end, perhaps through a read error. The rearrangement uses TRBV25-1 and TRBJ1-2; 7 bases are shared with TRBD1. CDR3 length: 15 residues. Looked up from germline, CDR1 is MGHDK and CDR2 is SYGVNS. CDR3 residues: CASSESDRENYGYTF. Here the CDR3 DNA reads TGTGCCAGCAGCGAATCAGACAGGGAGAACTATGGCTACACCTTC.

The chain links TRBV27 to TRBJ1-6; possible D gene TRBD1, 5 bases. V lost 7 bases to trimming and J lost 3 bases, with 13 bases between them. This CDR3 is built from 15 residues. CDR1 and CDR2 from the germline V gene are MNHEY and SMNVEV (reference sequence). Here the CDR3 DNA reads TGTGCCAGCAAAGGGGCCGAGGACTATAATTCACCCCTCCACTTT. This gives the protein CASKGAEDYNSPLHF.

This chain connects TRBV4-3 to TRBJ2-6; a possible D gene is TRBD1 (6 bases). Trimming stripped 4 bases from V and 3 bases from J, with 13 bases between. Germline V CDR1 and CDR2: LGHNA, YSLEER. The CDR3 is 16 residues long. DNA of the CDR3: TGCGCCAGCAGCCGAGCCTACAGGGATGGGGCCAACGTCCTGACTTTC. This gives the protein CASSRAYRDGANVLTF.

This rearrangement joins TRBV7-9 to TRBJ1-5; 8 bases line up with TRBD1. The CDR3 sequence is 16 residues long. The germline V gene has CDR1 SEHNR and CDR2 FQNEAQ (reference sequence). J lost 4 bases, V lost 4 bases, and 9 bases had no gene match. This CDR3 is CASSSERQGANQPQHF. CDR3 DNA sequence: TGTGCCAGCAGCTCCGAGAGGCAGGGGGCGAATCAGCCCCAGCATTTT.

CDR3 residues: CASALAGGPNGFTQYF. Here the CDR3 DNA reads TGTGCCAGCGCCCTAGCGGGGGGGCCGAACGGCTTTACGCAGTATTTT. The chain uses TRBV2 and TRBJ2-3; 12 bases line up with TRBD2. The CDR3 runs to 16 residues. J lost 8 bases, V lost 8 bases, and 14 bases had no gene match. The germline V gene has CDR1 SNHLY and CDR2 FYNNEI.

The chain recombines TRBV3-1 (or the pseudogene TRBV3-2) with TRBJ2-2; D uncertain. Germline V gives CDR1 LGHDT, CDR2 YNNKEL (reference sequence). V was clipped by 4 bases and J by 0 bases, with 6 bases between them. This CDR3 comprises 14 residues. The CDR3 here is CASSPSANTGELFF. The CDR3 region has the DNA TGTGCCAGCAGCCCGAGCGCGAACACCGGGGAGCTGTTTTTT.

J is TRBJ2-2 and V is TRBV30, with TRBD1 as a possible D gene (5 bases). Germline CDR1 is GTSNPN and CDR2 is SVGIG (reference sequence). The CDR3 has 14 residues. V was pared by 3 bases and J by 0 bases, with 8 bases between. The CDR3 region has the DNA TGTGCCTGGAGAACAGGCTCGAACACCGGGGAGCTGTTTTTT. Its translation: CAWRTGSNTGELFF.

Written as DNA, the CDR3 is TGTGCCAGCTCACCATTCACGGGTAGCAATCAGCCCCAGCATTTT. Protein product: CASSPFTGSNQPQHF. The V gene is TRBV18, the J gene TRBJ1-5; D is undetermined. Germline values: CDR1 KGHSH, CDR2 LQKENI. The V gene lost 2 bases and the J gene lost 0 bases, with 8 bases spanning the gap. This CDR3 comprises 15 residues.

The DNA of the CDR3 is TGTGCCAGTAGTAGGGGGGACAGGGACATCGGGGAGCTGTTTTTT. It specifies CASSRGDRDIGELFF. The J gene is TRBJ2-2, the V gene TRBV19; 9 positions match TRBD1. The CDR3 length is 15 residues. Looked up from germline, CDR1 is LNHDA and CDR2 is SQIVND (reference sequence). J lost 7 bases, V lost 4 bases, and 7 bases had no gene match. Drawing the rest from reference TRBV19 and TRBJ2-2, the complete variable domain is DGGITQSPKYLFRKEGQNVTLSCEQNLNHDAMYWYRQDPGQGLRLIYYSQIVNDFQKGDIAEGYSVSREKKESFPLTVTSAQKNPTAFYLCASSRGDRDIGELFFGEGSRLTVL.

This clone was seen just once. The chain couples TRBV5-5 to TRBJ1-5; the D gene is possibly TRBD1 (6 bases). The V end was cut by 4 bases, the J end by 7 bases, with 18 bases between. CDR1 is SGHKS, CDR2 YYEKEE, per germline (reference sequence). The CDR3 is 15 amino acids. The chain's CDR3 is CASSPIGGQVQPQHF. As DNA, the CDR3 is TGTGCCAGCAGCCCTATCGGGGGGCAGGTACAGCCCCAGCATTTT.

This chain uses TRBV6-5 with TRBJ1-2, with D perhaps TRBD1 (5 bases). CDR1 and CDR2 from the germline V gene are MNHEY and SVGAGI. The CDR3 consists of 16 residues. Trimming took 4 bases from V and 0 from J, leaving 15 bases between them. CDR3 sequence: CASSSKYGGANYGYTF. The CDR3 bases are TGTGCCAGCAGTTCCAAGTACGGGGGGGCTAACTATGGCTACACCTTC.

This clone was observed once. The junction departs from the called germline gene at one end, perhaps through a read error. The chain joins TRBV18 to TRBJ1-2; D is unresolved. Germline V gene lookup returns CDR1 KGHSH and CDR2 LQKENI. The CDR3 length is 13 residues. This CDR3 reads CASSPPGDYGYTF. CDR3 coding DNA: TGTGCCAGCTCCCCACCCGGGGACTATGGCTACACCTTC.

The chain links TRBV30 to TRBJ2-5; D gene unclear. CDR1 GTSNPN and CDR2 SVGIG come from the germline V gene (reference sequence). The CDR3 is made up of 11 amino acids. Trimming removed 1 base from V and 5 bases from J, with 5 bases in between. CDR3 coding DNA: TGTGCCTGGAGTGGTCCGGAGACCCAGTACTTC. Protein sequence: CAWSGPETQYF.

This clone came up a few times. The chain combines TRBV24-1 with TRBJ1-2; D not resolved. The CDR3 extends over 14 amino acids. Trimming left V 4 bases short and J 4 bases short, with 12 bases between. Germline V gives CDR1 KGHDR, CDR2 SFDVKD. The CDR3 region has the DNA TGTGCCACCAGTGAGGGAAGGGAGGGCTATGGCTACACCTTC. Encoded protein: CATSEGREGYGYTF.